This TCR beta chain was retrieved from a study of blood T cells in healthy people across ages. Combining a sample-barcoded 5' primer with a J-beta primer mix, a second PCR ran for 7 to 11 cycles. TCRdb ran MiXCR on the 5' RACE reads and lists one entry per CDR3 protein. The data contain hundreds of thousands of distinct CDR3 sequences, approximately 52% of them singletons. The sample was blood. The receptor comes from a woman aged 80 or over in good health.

CDR3 in DNA: TGCGCCAGCAGCCTAACTAATCAAGAGACCCAGTACTTC. Protein product: CASSLTNQETQYF. This chain uses TRBV5-1 with TRBJ2-5; D unclear. This CDR3 is built from 13 residues. Germline V CDR1 and CDR2: SGHRS, YFSETQ. V lost 4 bases and J lost 2, with 9 bases in between. The full variable domain, with the rest looked up from reference TRBV5-1 and TRBJ2-5, is KAGVTQTPRYLIKTRGQQVTLSCSPISGHRSVSWYQQTPGQGLQFLFEYFSETQRNKGNFPGRFSGRQFSNSRSEMNVSTLELGDSALYLCASSLTNQETQYFGPGTRLLVL.